These 27 T cell receptor beta chains were sequenced from one sample in a study of blood T cell repertoires in COVID-19. Assay: immunoSEQ multiplex PCR; the TCRdb copy retains only in-frame clones and omits some. Of about 240,000 clones in the sample, about 90% are singletons; the top ten hold 3% to 4%. Sequencing input: PBMCs or T cells enriched from blood (not recorded which). These receptor sequences come from a woman aged 40 to 50 with acute COVID-19.

This rearrangement joins TRBV18 to TRBJ1-1; tentatively, D is TRBD1 (5 bases). Trimming took off 2 bases at V and 3 bases at J, with 16 bases between the two ends. The CDR3 sequence is 16 residues long. Germline V CDR1 and CDR2: KGHSH, LQKENI. This CDR3 reads CASSPTGSGGHTEAFF. CDR3 bases: TGTGCCAGCTCACCAACAGGCTCCGGGGGACACACTGAAGCTTTCTTT.

This chain joins TRBV2 and TRBJ1-1; D possibly corresponds to TRBD1 (6 bases). CDR3 length equals 15 residues. V shed 4 bases and J shed 0 bases, with 12 bases lying between them. The germline gives CDR1 SNHLY, CDR2 FYNNEI. The CDR3 sequence: CASSGRGLMNTEAFF. CDR3 DNA: TGTGCCAGCAGTGGCAGGGGTCTCATGAACACTGAAGCTTTCTTT.

The DNA for the CDR3 is TGCGCCAGCAGCTTGGTAGCGGGGAGAGGAGATACGCAGTATTTT. Protein: CASSLVAGRGDTQYF. The rearrangement links TRBV5-1 to TRBJ2-3; 8 positions match TRBD2. Germline CDR1 reads SGHRS; CDR2 reads YFSETQ. V shed 0 bases and J 5 bases; nucleotides not matched to a gene: 5. There are 15 residues in the CDR3.

With respect to this clone: Other DNA sequences from this sample encode an identical CDR3 as well. This chain's CDR3 is CASSWTGTDTQYF. CDR3 bases: TGTGCCAGCAGTTGGACAGGGACAGATACGCAGTATTTT. V is TRBV7-9 and J is TRBJ2-3, with TRBD1 identical over 8 bases. CDR1 is SEHNR and CDR2 is FQNEAQ in the germline V gene (reference sequence). The V and J ends lost 6 bases and 3 bases, in that order; junction bases with no gene match: 2. CDR3 length: 13 amino acids.

The chain couples TRBV11-3 to TRBJ2-1; TRBD2 agrees at 7 bases. Germline V gene data show CDR1 as SGHNT and CDR2 as YENEEA. The CDR3 contains 15 residues. V gave up 5 bases and J gave up 7 bases; unmatched junction bases: 11. The DNA of the CDR3 is TGTGCCAGCAGCGGTGCTAGCGGTCTGGGAAATGAGCAGTTCTTC. Its protein product is CASSGASGLGNEQFF.

CDR3 coding DNA: TGTGCCAGCAGAACAGGGACCTCCTTTGGGTATGGCTACACCTTC. It translates to CASRTGTSFGYGYTF. This chain joins TRBV2 and TRBJ1-2; perhaps TRBD1 as D (6 bases). Trimming took 6 bases from V and 5 from J, leaving 19 bases between them. This CDR3 region has 15 residues. Germline CDR1 and CDR2: SNHLY and FYNNEI. The entire variable domain, with the rest obtained from reference TRBV2 and TRBJ1-2, is as follows: EPEVTQTPSHQVTQMGQEVILRCVPISNHLYFYWYRQILGQKVEFLVSFYNNEISEKSEIFDDQFSVERPDGSNFTLKIRSTKLEDSAMYFCASRTGTSFGYGYTFGSGTRLTVV.

The rearrangement uses TRBV7-9 and TRBJ1-4; 9 positions agree with TRBD1. This CDR3 spans 16 amino acids. Trimming cost V 5 bases and J 2 bases; bases outside gene matches: 6. Germline assignment: CDR1 SEHNR and CDR2 FQNEAQ (reference sequence). CDR3 sequence reads: CASSTGTGRTNEKLFF. The CDR3 coding sequence is TGTGCCAGCAGCACCGGGACAGGGAGGACTAATGAAAAACTGTTTTTT.

The chain combines TRBV6-5 with TRBJ1-1, with unresolved D. This CDR3 has 13 amino acids. Trimming removed 5 bases at V and 6 bases at J, with 13 bases between. CDR1 and CDR2 from the germline V gene are MNHEY and SVGAGI. The CDR3 loop is CASSLPDGAEAFF. CDR3 DNA: TGTGCCAGCAGTCTACCCGACGGGGCTGAAGCTTTCTTT.

The chain is built from TRBV12-3 or TRBV12-4 and TRBJ1-5; no clear D. The CDR3 totals 13 residues. V lost 7 bases and J lost 1, with 8 bases in between. The CDR3 DNA reads as TGTGCCAGCAAGAGTCGCAGCAATCAGCCCCAGCATTTT. Translation: CASKSRSNQPQHF.

The gene calls are TRBV27 and TRBJ2-2; a weak D match, TRBD2 (6 bases). Trimming left V 5 bases short and J 8 bases short, with 12 bases between. The germline gives CDR1 MNHEY, CDR2 SMNVEV (reference sequence). This CDR3 is built from 13 residues. In DNA, the CDR3 is TGTGCCAGCAGTCCGGAGGGCCTGGGGGAGCTGTTTTTT. Its translation: CASSPEGLGELFF.

The chain has TRBV29-1 and TRBJ2-3; TRBD2 is a possible D gene (5 bases). V was clipped by 7 bases and J by 6 bases, with 20 bases between them. The CDR3 loop spans 14 amino acids. CDR1 and CDR2 from the germline V gene are SQVTM and ANQGSEA. CDR3 nucleotide sequence: TGCAGCGCTTCCACTGTAGGAGGCTCCGATACGCAGTATTTT. Translated, it gives CSASTVGGSDTQYF.

The rearrangement links TRBV28 to TRBJ2-7, with 9 bases aligning to TRBD2. Germline V CDR1 and CDR2: MDHEN, SYDVKM. CDR3 length equals 15 residues. With V trimmed by 6 bases and J by 2 bases, 8 bases remained unmatched. In DNA form, the CDR3 reads TGTGCCAGCAGCTCCGGACTAGCGAAAACCTACGAGCAGTACTTC. This sequence encodes CASSSGLAKTYEQYF.

This clone was recorded only once. The V gene is TRBV28, the J gene TRBJ1-1; a possible D gene is TRBD1 (5 bases). This CDR3 region has 15 residues. Germline V lookup: CDR1 MDHEN, CDR2 SYDVKM. The V and J ends lost 2 bases and 4 bases respectively, with 14 bases between them. CDR3 region: CASSLEPTVTTEAFF. CDR3 coding DNA: TGTGCCAGCAGTTTAGAGCCGACAGTCACCACTGAAGCTTTCTTT.

The genes are TRBV20-1 and TRBJ2-3, with 8 bases that match TRBD1. CDR3 length equals 17 residues. The junction had 15 bases not matched to a gene; V was cut back by 3 bases and J by 4 bases. Per germline, CDR1 DFQATT and CDR2 SNEGSKA (reference sequence). CDR3 in DNA: TGCAGTGCTAGTGGGACAGGACAGACTAGTGGCCCAGATACGCAGTATTTT. This gives the protein CSASGTGQTSGPDTQYF.

This sequence joins TRBV29-1 and TRBJ1-5; perhaps TRBD1 as D (6 bases). The CDR3 length is 15 residues. Trimming cost V 6 bases and J 5 bases, with 20 bases left between them. Germline CDR1 is SQVTM and CDR2 is ANQGSEA. The CDR3 sequence is CSVAPGGGADQPQHF. As DNA, the CDR3 is TGCAGCGTAGCACCCGGCGGGGGCGCAGATCAGCCCCAGCATTTT.

The chain couples TRBV11-2 to TRBJ2-5; tentative D call: TRBD2 (5 bases). V lost 0 bases and J 7 bases, leaving 9 bases between the germline ends. Per the germline V gene, CDR1 is SGHAT and CDR2 is FQNNGV. The CDR3 totals 13 residues. CDR3 sequence: CASSLDTGGTQYF. CDR3 sequence (DNA): TGTGCCAGCAGCTTAGACACTGGAGGGACCCAGTACTTC. The full variable domain, completed using reference TRBV11-2 and TRBJ2-5, is EAGVAQSPRYKIIEKRQSVAFWCNPISGHATLYWYQQILGQGPKLLIQFQNNGVVDDSQLPKDRFSAERLKGVDSTLKIQPAKLEDSAVYLCASSLDTGGTQYFGPGTRLLVL.

This sequence joins TRBV4-1 and TRBJ2-5; D perhaps matches TRBD2 (6 bases). Germline V lookup: CDR1 MGHRA, CDR2 YSYEKL. The CDR3 is 13 residues long. V shed 4 bases and J shed 2 bases, with 8 bases lying between them. The CDR3 DNA follows: TGCGCCAGCAGCCTAGCGGAACAAGAGACCCAGTACTTC. Protein product: CASSLAEQETQYF.

The genes are TRBV19 and TRBJ2-1; 12 nucleotides agree with TRBD2. The CDR3 loop spans 17 amino acids. V was clipped by 6 bases and J by 8 bases; unmatched bases: 14. Looked up from germline, CDR1 is LNHDA and CDR2 is SQIVND (reference sequence). The CDR3 sequence is CASSLTTSGGDWYEQFF. The CDR3 DNA sequence: TGTGCCAGTAGCCTAACGACTAGCGGGGGTGATTGGTATGAGCAGTTCTTC.

J is TRBJ2-7 and V is TRBV4-2; 8 positions agree with TRBD1. CDR3 length: 15 residues. The V segment lost 3 bases and the J segment 0 bases; nucleotides outside the gene matches: 4. The germline V gene has CDR1 LGHNA and CDR2 YNFKEQ. This CDR3 is CASSQKTGDSYEQYF. The DNA for the CDR3 is TGTGCCAGCAGCCAGAAGACAGGGGACTCCTACGAGCAGTACTTC.

This clone has a single count. The gene calls are TRBV13 and TRBJ2-7; 8 bases align to TRBD2. This CDR3 is 13 amino acids long. V gave up 3 bases and J gave up 4 bases; unmatched junction bases: 2. Germline lookup yields CDR1 PRHDT and CDR2 FYEKMQ (reference sequence). CDR3 DNA: TGTGCCAGCAGCTTCCCGGGGGGGTACGAGCAGTACTTC. Encoded protein: CASSFPGGYEQYF.

J is TRBJ1-1 and V is TRBV7-6; weak D call: TRBD1 (5 bases). From germline, CDR1 is SGHVS and CDR2 FNYEAQ. The CDR3 totals 13 residues. V dropped 2 bases and J dropped 6 bases, with 10 bases sitting between them. The CDR3 DNA sequence: TGTGCCAGCAGCTTAATGACAGATCCTGAAGCTTTCTTT. Protein sequence: CASSLMTDPEAFF.

The genes are TRBV19 and TRBJ1-5; D is perhaps TRBD1 (6 bases). The V and J ends lost 4 bases and 0 bases respectively, with 13 bases between them. The CDR3 extends over 16 amino acids. Germline CDR1 and CDR2: LNHDA and SQIVND (reference sequence). CDR3 in amino acids: CASSTRDRSSNQPQHF. For the CDR3, the DNA is TGTGCCAGTAGTACCCGAGACAGGTCTAGCAATCAGCCCCAGCATTTT.

This CDR3 reads CASRARVAGELFF. CDR3 nucleotides: TGTGCCAGCAGAGCCAGGGTAGCCGGGGAGCTGTTTTTT. V and J are TRBV2 and TRBJ2-2; D perhaps matches TRBD1 (5 bases). Germline V gene data show CDR1 as SNHLY and CDR2 as FYNNEI. The CDR3 has 13 residues. Trimming pared 6 bases from V and 6 bases from J, leaving 11 bases between. The whole variable domain, remainder taken from reference TRBV2 and TRBJ2-2, is EPEVTQTPSHQVTQMGQEVILRCVPISNHLYFYWYRQILGQKVEFLVSFYNNEISEKSEIFDDQFSVERPDGSNFTLKIRSTKLEDSAMYFCASRARVAGELFFGEGSRLTVL.

This chain links TRBV6-1 with TRBJ1-2, with 8 bases that match TRBD1. Trimming at V came to 3 bases and at J to 11 bases, leaving 5 bases not matched to a gene. This CDR3 spans 12 amino acids. Looked up from germline, CDR1 is MNHNS and CDR2 is SASEGT. The CDR3 bases are TGTGCCAGCAGTGAGCAGGGGGCGAAGTACACCTTC. It yields the protein CASSEQGAKYTF.

The V gene is TRBV11-2, the J gene TRBJ1-2; D remains ambiguous. With 4 bases removed from V and 2 bases from J, the gap between germline ends came to 17 bases. The CDR3 runs 16 residues. CDR1 and CDR2 from the germline V gene are SGHAT and FQNNGV. As DNA, the CDR3 is TGTGCCAGCAGCTACCCCCGAGGTCAGACGAACTATGGCTACACCTTC. Its translation is CASSYPRGQTNYGYTF. The full variable domain, rest sourced from reference TRBV11-2 and TRBJ1-2, is EAGVAQSPRYKIIEKRQSVAFWCNPISGHATLYWYQQILGQGPKLLIQFQNNGVVDDSQLPKDRFSAERLKGVDSTLKIQPAKLEDSAVYLCASSYPRGQTNYGYTFGSGTRLTVV.

V usage is TRBV19 and J usage is TRBJ2-3; TRBD1 matches 9 bases. The CDR3 contains 12 residues. The J segment lost 4 bases and the V segment lost 10 bases, leaving 3 bases of the junction unmatched. Germline CDR1 LNHDA, CDR2 SQIVND (reference sequence). CDR3 sequence (DNA): TGTGCCATTGGACAGGGGCCAGATACGCAGTATTTT. It yields the protein CAIGQGPDTQYF.

V usage is TRBV5-1 and J usage is TRBJ1-2; the D is unclear. The CDR3 spans 14 residues. Trimming took 0 bases from V and 3 from J, leaving 9 bases between them. Germline values: CDR1 SGHRS, CDR2 YFSETQ. The CDR3 DNA sequence: TGCGCCAGCAGCTTGGGTGGGAGAGACTATGGCTACACCTTC. Translated: CASSLGGRDYGYTF.